This entry features one TCR beta chain sequence. What it binds is not known. The record originates from a study of a mutant IDH1 vaccine in newly diagnosed glioma. For the study at large: Vaccine administration was initiated 4-6 weeks following radiotherapy alone, or with temozolomide cycles. Males made up about 62% and females about 40% of treated patients, whose mean age was around 40 years.

Deletions cut 3 bases from V and 7 bases from J, with 12 bases between. The CDR3 totals 13 residues. CDR1 and CDR2 (germline): SNHLY, FYNNEI. Broader study findings: Immune responses arising from the vaccine appeared in approximately 93% of patients.

Time point here: week 35, safety follow-up. Topical imiquimod was applied with each vaccine dose, which held 300 ug of mutant IDH1 20-mer peptide. Scheduled for weeks 1, 3, 5, 7, 11, 15, 19 and 23, eight vaccinations were given to patients. Assay used: immunoSEQ multiplex PCR; TCRdb lists only in-frame clones, some missing. The sample includes 30,000 to 40,000 clones, roughly 80% of them seen just once. The chain uses TRBV2 and TRBJ2-5; D gene unclear. Source: PBMCs, taken from a glioma patient whose treatment included an IDH1 peptide vaccine. This receptor was taken from a woman in her late teens or twenties with glioma. DNA for the CDR3: TGTGCCAGCAGTGAGTCCTCGTCTGGGACCCAGTACTTC. Protein product: CASSESSSGTQYF.